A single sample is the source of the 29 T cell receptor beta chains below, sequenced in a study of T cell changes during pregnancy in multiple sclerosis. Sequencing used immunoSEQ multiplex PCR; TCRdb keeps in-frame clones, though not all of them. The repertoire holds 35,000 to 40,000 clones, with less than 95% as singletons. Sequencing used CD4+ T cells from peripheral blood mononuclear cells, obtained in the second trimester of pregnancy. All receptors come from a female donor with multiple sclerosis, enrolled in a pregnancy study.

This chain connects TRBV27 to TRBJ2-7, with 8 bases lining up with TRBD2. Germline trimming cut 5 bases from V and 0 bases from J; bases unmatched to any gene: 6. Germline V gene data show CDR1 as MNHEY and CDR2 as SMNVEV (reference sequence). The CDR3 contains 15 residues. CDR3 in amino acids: CASSHTGTSSYEQYF. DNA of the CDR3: TGTGCCAGCAGTCATACCGGGACTAGCTCCTACGAGCAGTACTTC.

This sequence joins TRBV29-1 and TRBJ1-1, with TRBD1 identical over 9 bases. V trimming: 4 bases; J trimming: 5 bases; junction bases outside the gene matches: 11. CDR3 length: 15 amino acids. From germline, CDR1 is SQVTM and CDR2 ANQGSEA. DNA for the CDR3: TGCAGCGTTGCGTGGGAGGGACAGGGACAGACTGAAGCTTTCTTT. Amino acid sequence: CSVAWEGQGQTEAFF.

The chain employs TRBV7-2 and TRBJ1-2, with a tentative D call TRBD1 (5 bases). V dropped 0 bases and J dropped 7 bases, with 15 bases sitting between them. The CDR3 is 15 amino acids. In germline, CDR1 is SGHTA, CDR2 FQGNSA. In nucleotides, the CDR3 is TGTGCCAGCAGCTTAGCTCGGTTAGGACAACCTGGCTACACCTTC. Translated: CASSLARLGQPGYTF. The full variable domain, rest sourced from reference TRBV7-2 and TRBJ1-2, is GAGVSQSPSNKVTEKGKDVELRCDPISGHTALYWYRQSLGQGLEFLIYFQGNSAPDKSGLPSDRFSAERTGGSVSTLTIQRTQQEDSAVYLCASSLARLGQPGYTFGSGTRLTVV.

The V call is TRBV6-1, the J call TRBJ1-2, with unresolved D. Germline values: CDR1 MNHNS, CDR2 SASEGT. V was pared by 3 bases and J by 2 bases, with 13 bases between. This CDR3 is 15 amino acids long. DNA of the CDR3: TGTGCCAGCAGTGATTTTTACGGCGGAAACTATGGCTACACCTTC. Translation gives CASSDFYGGNYGYTF.

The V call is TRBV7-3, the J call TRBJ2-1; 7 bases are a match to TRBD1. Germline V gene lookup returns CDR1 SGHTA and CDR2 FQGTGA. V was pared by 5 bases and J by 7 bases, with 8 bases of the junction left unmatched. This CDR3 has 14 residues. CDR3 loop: CASSPGTRGNEQFF. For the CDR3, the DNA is TGTGCCAGCAGCCCCGGGACCAGGGGGAATGAGCAGTTCTTC.

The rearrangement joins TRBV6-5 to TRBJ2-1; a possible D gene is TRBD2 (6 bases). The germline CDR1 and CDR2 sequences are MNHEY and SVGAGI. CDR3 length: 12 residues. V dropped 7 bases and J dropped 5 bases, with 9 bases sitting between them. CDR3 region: CASKGRNNEQFF. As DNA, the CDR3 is TGTGCCAGCAAAGGGAGGAACAATGAGCAGTTCTTC.

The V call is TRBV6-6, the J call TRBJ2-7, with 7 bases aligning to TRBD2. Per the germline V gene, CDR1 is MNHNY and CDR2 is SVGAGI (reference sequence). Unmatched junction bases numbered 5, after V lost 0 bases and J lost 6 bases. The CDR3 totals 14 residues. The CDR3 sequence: CASSYSMGGVEQYF. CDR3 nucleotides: TGTGCCAGCAGTTACTCGATGGGAGGGGTCGAGCAGTACTTC.

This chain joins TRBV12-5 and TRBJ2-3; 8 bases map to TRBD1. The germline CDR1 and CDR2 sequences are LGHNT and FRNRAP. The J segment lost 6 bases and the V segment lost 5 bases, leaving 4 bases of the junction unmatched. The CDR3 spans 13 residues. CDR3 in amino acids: CASGGTGPDTQYF. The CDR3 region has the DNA TGTGCTAGTGGTGGGACAGGACCCGATACGCAGTATTTT. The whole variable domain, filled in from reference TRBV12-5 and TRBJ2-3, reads DARVTQTPRHKVTEMGQEVTMRCQPILGHNTVFWYRQTMMQGLELLAYFRNRAPLDDSGMPKDRFSAEMPDATLATLKIQPSEPRDSAVYFCASGGTGPDTQYFGPGTRLTVL.

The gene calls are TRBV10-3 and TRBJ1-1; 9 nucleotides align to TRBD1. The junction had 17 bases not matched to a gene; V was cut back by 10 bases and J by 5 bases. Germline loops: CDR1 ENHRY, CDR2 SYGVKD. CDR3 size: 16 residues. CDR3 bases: TGTGCCACGAGGCCTGGGGACAGGGCTCGAGGGACTGAAGCTTTCTTT. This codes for CATRPGDRARGTEAFF.

The CDR3 sequence is CASSSGQFYGYTF. The CDR3 DNA is TGTGCCAGTAGTTCTGGCCAGTTCTATGGCTACACCTTC. The chain uses TRBV19 and TRBJ1-2; D unclear. Per the germline V gene, CDR1 is LNHDA and CDR2 is SQIVND (reference sequence). This CDR3 is 13 amino acids long. Trimming took off 5 bases at V and 4 bases at J, with 11 bases between the two ends.

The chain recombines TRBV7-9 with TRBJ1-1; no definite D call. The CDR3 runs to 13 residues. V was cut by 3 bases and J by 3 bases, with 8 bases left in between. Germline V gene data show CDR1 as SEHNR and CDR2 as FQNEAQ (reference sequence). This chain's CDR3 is CASSLRVDTEAFF. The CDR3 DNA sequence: TGTGCCAGCAGCTTGAGAGTGGACACTGAAGCTTTCTTT.

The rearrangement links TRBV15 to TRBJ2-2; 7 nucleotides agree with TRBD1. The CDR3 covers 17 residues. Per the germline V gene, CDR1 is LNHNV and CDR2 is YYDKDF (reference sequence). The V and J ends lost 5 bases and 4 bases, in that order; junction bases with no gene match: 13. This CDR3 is CATSGTAPGVGTGELFF. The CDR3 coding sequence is TGTGCCACCAGCGGGACAGCTCCCGGTGTCGGCACCGGGGAGCTGTTTTTT.

The CDR3 nucleotides read TGCGCCAGCAGCTTGTGGAGTGGGACTAGCGCCAATGAGCAGTTCTTC. Its protein is CASSLWSGTSANEQFF. The gene calls are TRBV5-1 and TRBJ2-1, with TRBD2 identical over 10 bases. Germline-derived CDR1 and CDR2 are SGHRS and YFSETQ. J was trimmed by 6 bases and V by 1 base; bases with no gene match: 7. The CDR3 totals 16 residues.

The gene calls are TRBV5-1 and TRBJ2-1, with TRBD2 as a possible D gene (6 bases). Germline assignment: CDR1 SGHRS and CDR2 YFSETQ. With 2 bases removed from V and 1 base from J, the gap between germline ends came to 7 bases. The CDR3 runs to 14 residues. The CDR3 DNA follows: TGCGCCAGCAGCTTTGCGGGATCCTACAATGAGCAGTTCTTC. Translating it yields CASSFAGSYNEQFF. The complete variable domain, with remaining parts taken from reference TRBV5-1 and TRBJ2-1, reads KAGVTQTPRYLIKTRGQQVTLSCSPISGHRSVSWYQQTPGQGLQFLFEYFSETQRNKGNFPGRFSGRQFSNSRSEMNVSTLELGDSALYLCASSFAGSYNEQFFGPGTRLTVL.

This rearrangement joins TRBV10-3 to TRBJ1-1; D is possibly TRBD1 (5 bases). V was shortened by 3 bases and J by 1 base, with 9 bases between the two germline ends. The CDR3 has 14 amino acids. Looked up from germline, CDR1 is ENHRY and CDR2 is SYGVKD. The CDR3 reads CAISERGKNTEAFF. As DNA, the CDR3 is TGTGCCATCAGTGAAAGGGGTAAGAACACTGAAGCTTTCTTT.

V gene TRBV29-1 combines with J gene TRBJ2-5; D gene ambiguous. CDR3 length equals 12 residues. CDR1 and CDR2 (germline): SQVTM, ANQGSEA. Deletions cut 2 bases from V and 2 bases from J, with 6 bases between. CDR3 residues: CSVESQQETQYF. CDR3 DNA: TGCAGCGTTGAATCACAGCAAGAGACCCAGTACTTC.

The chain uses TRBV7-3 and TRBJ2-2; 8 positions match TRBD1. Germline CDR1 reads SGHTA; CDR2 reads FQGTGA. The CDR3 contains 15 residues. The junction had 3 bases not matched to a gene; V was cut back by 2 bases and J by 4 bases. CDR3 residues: CASSLLQGGTGELFF. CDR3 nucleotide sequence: TGTGCCAGCAGCTTACTACAGGGGGGCACCGGGGAGCTGTTTTTT.

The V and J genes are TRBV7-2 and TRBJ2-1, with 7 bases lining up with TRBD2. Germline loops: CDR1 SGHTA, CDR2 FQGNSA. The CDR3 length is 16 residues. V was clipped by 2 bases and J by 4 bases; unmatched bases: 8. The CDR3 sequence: CASSLRVSGGYNEQFF. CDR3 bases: TGTGCCAGCAGCTTAAGGGTTTCCGGGGGGTACAATGAGCAGTTCTTC.

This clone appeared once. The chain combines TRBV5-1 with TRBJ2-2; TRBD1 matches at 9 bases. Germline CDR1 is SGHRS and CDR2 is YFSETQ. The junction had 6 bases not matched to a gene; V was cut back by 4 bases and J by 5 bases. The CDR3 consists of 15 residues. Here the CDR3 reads CASSLGQGFTGELFF. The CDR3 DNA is TGCGCCAGCAGCCTAGGACAGGGGTTTACCGGGGAGCTGTTTTTT.

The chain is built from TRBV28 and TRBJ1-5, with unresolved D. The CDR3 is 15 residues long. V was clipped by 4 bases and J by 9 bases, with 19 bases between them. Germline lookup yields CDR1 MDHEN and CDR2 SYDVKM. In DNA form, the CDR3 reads TGTGCCAGCAGTTGGCGGACGGGAGGAAAGGGGCCCCAGCATTTT. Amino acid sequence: CASSWRTGGKGPQHF.

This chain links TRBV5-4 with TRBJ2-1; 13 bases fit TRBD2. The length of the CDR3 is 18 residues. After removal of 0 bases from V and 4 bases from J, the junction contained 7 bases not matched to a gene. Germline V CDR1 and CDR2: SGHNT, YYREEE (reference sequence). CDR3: CASSLELAGGKTYNEQFF. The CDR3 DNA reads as TGTGCCAGCAGCTTGGAACTAGCGGGGGGGAAGACATACAATGAGCAGTTCTTC.

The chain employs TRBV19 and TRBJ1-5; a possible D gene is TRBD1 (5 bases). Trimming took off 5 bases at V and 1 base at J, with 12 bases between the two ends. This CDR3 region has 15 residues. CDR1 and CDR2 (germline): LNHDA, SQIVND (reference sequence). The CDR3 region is CASSSRDVSNQPQHF. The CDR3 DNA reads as TGTGCCAGTAGTTCCAGGGATGTCAGCAATCAGCCCCAGCATTTT. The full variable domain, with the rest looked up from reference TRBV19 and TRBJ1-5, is DGGITQSPKYLFRKEGQNVTLSCEQNLNHDAMYWYRQDPGQGLRLIYYSQIVNDFQKGDIAEGYSVSREKKESFPLTVTSAQKNPTAFYLCASSSRDVSNQPQHFGDGTRLSIL.

The CDR3 nucleotides read TGTGCGACTACCGGGACAGTCATGAACACTGAAGCTTTCTTT. This encodes CATTGTVMNTEAFF. This chain links TRBV6-1 with TRBJ1-1; TRBD1 agrees at 7 bases. The germline V gene has CDR1 MNHNS and CDR2 SASEGT. This CDR3 region has 14 residues.

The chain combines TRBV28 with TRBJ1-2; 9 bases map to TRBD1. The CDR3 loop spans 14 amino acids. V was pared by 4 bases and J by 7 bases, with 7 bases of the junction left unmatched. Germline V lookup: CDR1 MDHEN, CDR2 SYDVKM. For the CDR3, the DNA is TGTGCCAGCAGTTCGACAGGGGGGAAGGGTGGCTACACCTTC. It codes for CASSSTGGKGGYTF.

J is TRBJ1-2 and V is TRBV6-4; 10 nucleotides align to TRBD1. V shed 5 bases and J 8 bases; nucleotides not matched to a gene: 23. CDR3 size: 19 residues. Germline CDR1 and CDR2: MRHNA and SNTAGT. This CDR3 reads CASSPGGTTGGAYLRGYTF. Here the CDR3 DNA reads TGTGCCAGCAGTCCCGGGGGAACGACAGGGGGCGCATATTTGCGCGGCTACACCTTC.

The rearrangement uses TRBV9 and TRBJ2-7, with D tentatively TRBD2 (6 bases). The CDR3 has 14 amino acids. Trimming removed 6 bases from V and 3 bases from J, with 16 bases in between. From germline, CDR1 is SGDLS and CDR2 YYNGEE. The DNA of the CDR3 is TGTGCCAGCAATCGTGCGGGGTTTAACTACGAGCAGTACTTC. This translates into CASNRAGFNYEQYF.

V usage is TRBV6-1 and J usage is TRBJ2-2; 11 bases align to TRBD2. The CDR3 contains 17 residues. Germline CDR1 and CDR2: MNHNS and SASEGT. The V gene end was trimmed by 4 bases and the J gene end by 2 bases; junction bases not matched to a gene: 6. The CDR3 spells CASSGGLAGYNTGELFF. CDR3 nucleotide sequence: TGTGCCAGCAGTGGCGGACTAGCGGGCTACAACACCGGGGAGCTGTTTTTT.

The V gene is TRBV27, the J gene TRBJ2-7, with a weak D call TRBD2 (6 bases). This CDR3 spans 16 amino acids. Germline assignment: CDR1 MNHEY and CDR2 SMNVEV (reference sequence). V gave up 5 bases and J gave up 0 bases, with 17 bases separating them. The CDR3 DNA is TGTGCCAGCAGTCGAGCGGGTACAGCCTACTCCTACGAGCAGTACTTC. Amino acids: CASSRAGTAYSYEQYF.

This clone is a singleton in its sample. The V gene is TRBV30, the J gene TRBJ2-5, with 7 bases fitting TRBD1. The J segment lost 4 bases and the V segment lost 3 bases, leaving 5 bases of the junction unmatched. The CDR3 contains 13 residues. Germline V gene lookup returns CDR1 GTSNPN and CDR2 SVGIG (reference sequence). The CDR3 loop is CAWSNDRVETQYF. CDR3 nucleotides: TGTGCCTGGAGCAACGACAGGGTAGAGACCCAGTACTTC.